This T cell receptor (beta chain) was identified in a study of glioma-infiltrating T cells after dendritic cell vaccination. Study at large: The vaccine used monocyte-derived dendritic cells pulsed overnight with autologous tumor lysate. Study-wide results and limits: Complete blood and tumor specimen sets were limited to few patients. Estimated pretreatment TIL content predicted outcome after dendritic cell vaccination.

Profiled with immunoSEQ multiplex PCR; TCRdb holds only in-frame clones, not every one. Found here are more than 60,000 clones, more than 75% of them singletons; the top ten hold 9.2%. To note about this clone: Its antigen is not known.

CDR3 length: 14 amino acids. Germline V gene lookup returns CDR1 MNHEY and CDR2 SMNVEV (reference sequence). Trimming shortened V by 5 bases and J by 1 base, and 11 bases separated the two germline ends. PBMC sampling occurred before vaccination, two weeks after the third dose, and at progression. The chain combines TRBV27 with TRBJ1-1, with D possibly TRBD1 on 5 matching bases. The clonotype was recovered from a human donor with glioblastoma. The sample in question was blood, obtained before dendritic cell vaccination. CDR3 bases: TGTGCCAGCAGTCCACCCGGACAGAACACTGAAGCTTTCTTT. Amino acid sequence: CASSPPGQNTEAFF.